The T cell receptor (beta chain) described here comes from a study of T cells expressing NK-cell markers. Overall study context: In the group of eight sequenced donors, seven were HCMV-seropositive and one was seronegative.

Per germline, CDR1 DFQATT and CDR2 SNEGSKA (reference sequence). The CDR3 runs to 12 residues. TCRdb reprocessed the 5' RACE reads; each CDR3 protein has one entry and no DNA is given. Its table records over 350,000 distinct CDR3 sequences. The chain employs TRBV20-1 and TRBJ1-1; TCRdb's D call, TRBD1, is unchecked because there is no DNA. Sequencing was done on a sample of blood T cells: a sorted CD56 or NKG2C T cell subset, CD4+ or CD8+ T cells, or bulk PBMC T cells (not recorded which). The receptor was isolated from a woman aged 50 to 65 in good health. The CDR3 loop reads CSVAKGGGEAFF.